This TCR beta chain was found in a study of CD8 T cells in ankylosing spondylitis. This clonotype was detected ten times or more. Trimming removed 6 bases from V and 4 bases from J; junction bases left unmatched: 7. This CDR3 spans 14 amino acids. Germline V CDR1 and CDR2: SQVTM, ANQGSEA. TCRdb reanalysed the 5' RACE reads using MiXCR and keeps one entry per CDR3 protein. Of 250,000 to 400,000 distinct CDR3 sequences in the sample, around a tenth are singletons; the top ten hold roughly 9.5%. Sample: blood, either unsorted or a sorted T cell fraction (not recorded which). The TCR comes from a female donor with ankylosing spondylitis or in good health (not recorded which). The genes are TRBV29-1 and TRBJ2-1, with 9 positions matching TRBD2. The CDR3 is CSVDPSGVYNEQFF. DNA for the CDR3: TGCAGCGTGGATCCTAGCGGGGTGTACAATGAGCAGTTCTTC.